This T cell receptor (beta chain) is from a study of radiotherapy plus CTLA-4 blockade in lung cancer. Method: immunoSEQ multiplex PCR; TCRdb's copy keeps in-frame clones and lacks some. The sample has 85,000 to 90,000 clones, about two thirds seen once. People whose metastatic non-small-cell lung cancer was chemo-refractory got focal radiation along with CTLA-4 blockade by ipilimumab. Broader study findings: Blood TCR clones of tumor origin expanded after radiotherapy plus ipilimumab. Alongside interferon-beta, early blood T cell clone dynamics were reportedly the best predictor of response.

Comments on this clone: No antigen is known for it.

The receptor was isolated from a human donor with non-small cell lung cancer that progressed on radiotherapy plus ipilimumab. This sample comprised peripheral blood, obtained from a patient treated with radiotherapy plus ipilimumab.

The CDR3 region has the DNA TGCGCCAGCAGCGGGCAGGGAGGAACAGATACGCAGTATTTT. It yields the protein CASSGQGGTDTQYF. The rearrangement uses TRBV5-1 and TRBJ2-3; D is possibly TRBD2 (6 bases). The CDR3 spans 14 residues. Germline CDR1 reads SGHRS; CDR2 reads YFSETQ. Trimming shortened V by 4 bases and J by 3 bases, and 12 bases separated the two germline ends.